What follows describes a single TCR beta chain. Using its own MiXCR run on the RT-PCR reads, TCRdb lists one record per CDR3 protein. The table lists some 570,000 distinct CDR3 sequences, 11% of them singletons. This sample is part of a study of response to subunit inactivated influenza vaccine. This sample was also put to use in a study of T cells expressing NK-cell markers. That paper states: Beta-chain TCR cDNA was generated via 5'RACE template switching with UMIs. Several experiments confined sorting to alpha-beta TCR T cells with an anti-gamma-delta TCR antibody. HCMV specificity was not established for the expanded NKG2C+ T cell clones.

Here the sequenced sample was PBMCs from blood, taken on the day of vaccination. The sequence was obtained from a man aged 50 to 59 who received an inactivated influenza vaccine.

CDR3 sequence reads: CATAVGGGNQPQHF. As DNA, the CDR3 is TGTGCCACCGCGGTCGGGGGTGGCAATCAGCCCCAGCATTTT. V gene TRBV24-1 combines with J gene TRBJ1-5, with D perhaps matching TRBD1 (5 bases). This CDR3 contains 14 residues. Germline CDR1 and CDR2: KGHDR and SFDVKD. The V end was cut by 9 bases, the J end by 2 bases, with 13 bases between.